This T cell receptor (beta chain) was sequenced in a study of blood T cell repertoires in COVID-19. Study summary: Acute-phase and convalescent COVID-19 samples originated in the United States, Italy and Spain. PBMCs, B-cell-depleted T cells, or T cells provided the cDNA or gDNA that made up the material.

As originally analysed: Amplification with reference gene primers provided the estimates of nucleated cell counts. Sequencing used immunoSEQ multiplex PCR; TCRdb keeps in-frame clones, though not all of them. The V and J calls and clone size were taken over from that table, and D and trimming were inferred from the DNA. The data contain hundreds of thousands of clones, about nine tenths of them singletons. Germline CDR1 and CDR2: SGHRS and YFSETQ. The CDR3 contains 18 residues. Germline trimming cut 0 bases from V and 0 bases from J; bases unmatched to any gene: 6. The sequence was collected from a man in his forties or fifties with acute or convalescent COVID-19. Specimen: peripheral blood. The rearrangement links TRBV5-1 to TRBJ1-3, with 10 bases identical to TRBD1. The CDR3 DNA is TGCGCCAGCAGCTTGGGGACAGGGGGAGGACTCTCTGGAAACACCATATATTTT. Protein sequence: CASSLGTGGGLSGNTIYF.